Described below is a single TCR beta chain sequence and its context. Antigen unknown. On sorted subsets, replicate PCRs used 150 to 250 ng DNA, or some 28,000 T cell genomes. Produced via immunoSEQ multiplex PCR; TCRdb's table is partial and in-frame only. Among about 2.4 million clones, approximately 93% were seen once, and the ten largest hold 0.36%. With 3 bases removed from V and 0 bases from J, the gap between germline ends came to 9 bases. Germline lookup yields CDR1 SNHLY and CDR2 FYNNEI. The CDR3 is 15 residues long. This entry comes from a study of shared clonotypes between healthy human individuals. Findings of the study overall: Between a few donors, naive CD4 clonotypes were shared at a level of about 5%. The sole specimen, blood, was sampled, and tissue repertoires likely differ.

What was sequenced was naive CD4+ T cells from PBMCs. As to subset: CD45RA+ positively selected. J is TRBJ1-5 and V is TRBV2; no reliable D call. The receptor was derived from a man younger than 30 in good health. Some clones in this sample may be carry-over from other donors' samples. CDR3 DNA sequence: TGTGCCAGCAGTGAGTCCAGTAATAGCAATCAGCCCCAGCATTTT. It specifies CASSESSNSNQPQHF.